These 3 T cell receptor beta chains came from one sample sequenced in a study of T cell clonotyping in hematopoietic cell transplantation. Clones were sequenced by immunoSEQ multiplex PCR, and TCRdb holds only the in-frame ones, with some missing. The top ten hold approximately 33% of the sample, which has just over 8,500 clones, roughly 85% seen once. The sample here was PBMCs, taken 180 days after allogeneic stem cell transplant. The receptors come from a female patient between 25 and 45 years old who had an allogeneic stem cell transplant, so the T cells may come from the graft donor. Some clones in this sample may be carry-over from other donors' samples.

J is TRBJ2-2 and V is TRBV7-9, with TRBD1 identical over 8 bases. V gave up 5 bases and J gave up 2 bases; unmatched junction bases: 7. The germline CDR1 and CDR2 sequences are SEHNR and FQNEAQ (reference sequence). The CDR3 has 16 residues. This chain's CDR3 is CASSPVTGGNTGELFF. The CDR3 region has the DNA TGTGCCAGCAGCCCCGTCACAGGGGGAAACACCGGGGAGCTGTTTTTT.

This clone is large (0.1 to 1%). The J gene is TRBJ1-5, the V gene TRBV7-8; 10 bases line up with TRBD1. Trimming took 6 bases from V and 4 from J; bases not matched to a gene: 12. The CDR3 is 17 amino acids. Germline CDR1 and CDR2: SGHVS and FQNEAQ. The CDR3 DNA follows: TGTGCCAGCAGAGAGGCCGGGACAGGGGCGGAAAATCAGCCCCAGCATTTT. It translates to CASREAGTGAENQPQHF.

This chain joins TRBV9 and TRBJ2-3; 15 nucleotides line up with TRBD2. Per germline, CDR1 SGDLS and CDR2 YYNGEE. V lost 6 bases to trimming and J lost 6 bases; unmatched junction nucleotides: 11. The length of the CDR3 is 17 residues. CDR3 in DNA: TGTGCCAGCACCTCCACCGGGACTAGCGGGGGGAGGGATACGCAGTATTTT. Its translation is CASTSTGTSGGRDTQYF.